Sequencing of this T cell receptor beta chain was carried out in a study of blood T cell repertoires in COVID-19. About the study: Samples representing acute and convalescent COVID-19 were sourced from the United States, Italy and Spain. Sources were T cells, B-cell-depleted T cells, or PBMCs; the material itself was cDNA or gDNA.

The assay was immunoSEQ multiplex PCR, and TCRdb's table has in-frame clones only and misses some. The repertoire holds about 230,000 clones, 81% seen once, with about 8% in the top ten. Germline loops: CDR1 SGHNT, CDR2 YYREEE (reference sequence). With 4 bases clipped from V and 0 bases from J, the junction kept 6 bases outside the gene matches. The CDR3 sequence is 17 residues long. The chain uses TRBV5-4 and TRBJ1-6, with TRBD1 identical over 8 bases. The clonotype comes from a woman of 80 years or more with acute or convalescent COVID-19. The sample was peripheral blood. CDR3 region: CASSRGQASSYNSPLHF. The DNA of the CDR3 is TGTGCCAGCAGCCGGGGACAGGCGAGCTCCTATAATTCACCCCTCCACTTT.